A single sample gave rise to the 30 T cell receptor beta chains below, sequenced in a study of T cell responses to AZD1222 COVID-19 vaccine. The protocol was immunoSEQ multiplex PCR, while the TCRdb copy is restricted to in-frame clones and leaves out a portion. Among around 120,000 clones listed, 92% were seen once. Sequencing was performed on peripheral blood, taken 28 days after the second AZD1222 dose. The receptors were sampled from an adult who received the AZD1222 COVID-19 vaccine.

The chain recombines TRBV3-1 (or the pseudogene TRBV3-2) with TRBJ1-2, with D uncertain. CDR3 length equals 15 residues. Germline loops: CDR1 LGHDT, CDR2 YNNKEL (reference sequence). V was pared by 4 bases and J by 1 base, with 13 bases between. The CDR3 nucleotides read TGTGCCAGCAGCCCTCCCCGCGTGGTTAACTATGGCTACACCTTC. Its translation is CASSPPRVVNYGYTF.

This rearrangement joins TRBV6-5 to TRBJ1-2, with D possibly TRBD1 on 6 matching bases. CDR1 and CDR2 from the germline V gene are MNHEY and SVGAGI. This CDR3 is 16 amino acids long. V was shortened by 3 bases and J by 7 bases, with 21 bases between the two germline ends. Here the CDR3 reads CASSYGGGDTGGGYTF. DNA of the CDR3: TGTGCCAGCAGTTATGGGGGCGGAGACACGGGCGGTGGCTACACCTTC.

This clone was seen once. The chain carries TRBV7-8 and TRBJ2-7, with 8 nucleotides matching TRBD1. There are 14 residues in the CDR3. V gave up 5 bases and J gave up 5 bases; unmatched junction bases: 8. The germline CDR1 and CDR2 sequences are SGHVS and FQNEAQ. CDR3 bases: TGTGCCAGCAGCACCGGACAGGGTTGGGACGAGCAGTACTTC. Its translation: CASSTGQGWDEQYF. The whole variable domain, remainder taken from reference TRBV7-8 and TRBJ2-7, is GAGVSQSPRYKVAKRGQDVALRCDPISGHVSLFWYQQALGQGPEFLTYFQNEAQLDKSGLPSDRFFAERPEGSVSTLKIQRTQQEDSAVYLCASSTGQGWDEQYFGPGTRLTVT.

V gene TRBV9 combines with J gene TRBJ2-3, with unresolved D. CDR1 is SGDLS, CDR2 YYNGEE, per germline. The CDR3 has 13 residues. The V gene lost 6 bases and the J gene lost 6 bases, with 14 bases spanning the gap. CDR3 DNA sequence: TGTGCCAGCAACTCGCCGGCTCTCGATACGCAGTATTTT. Translated: CASNSPALDTQYF. Full variable domain (outside the CDR3, taken from reference TRBV9 and TRBJ2-3): DSGVTQTPKHLITATGQRVTLRCSPRSGDLSVYWYQQSLDQGLQFLIQYYNGEERAKGNILERFSAQQFPDLHSELNLSSLELGDSALYFCASNSPALDTQYFGPGTRLTVL.

This clone was seen a single time. V gene TRBV12-3 or TRBV12-4 combines with J gene TRBJ2-7, with D maybe TRBD2 (5 bases). This CDR3 is 13 amino acids long. Trimming pared 5 bases from V and 4 bases from J, leaving 12 bases between. The CDR3 bases are TGTGCCAGCAGTCCCTTGGGAGAGTACGAGCAGTACTTC. Amino acid sequence: CASSPLGEYEQYF.

This chain connects TRBV28 to TRBJ2-7; 7 positions match TRBD2. This CDR3 comprises 14 residues. Germline lookup yields CDR1 MDHEN and CDR2 SYDVKM. With V trimmed by 6 bases and J by 2 bases, 7 bases remained unmatched. Here the CDR3 reads CASRFSGEPYEQYF. DNA of the CDR3: TGTGCCAGCAGATTCAGCGGGGAACCCTACGAGCAGTACTTC.

J is TRBJ2-1 and V is TRBV5-8; D ambiguous. The germline V and J ends were trimmed by 6 bases and 7 bases, with 11 bases remaining between them. In germline, CDR1 is SGHTS, CDR2 YDEGEE. The CDR3 contains 12 residues. CDR3 in amino acids: CASNVGGNEQFF. CDR3 bases: TGTGCCAGCAACGTAGGCGGTAATGAGCAGTTCTTC.

This chain links TRBV10-3 with TRBJ2-1; 10 nucleotides agree with TRBD2. This CDR3 comprises 16 residues. Per the germline V gene, CDR1 is ENHRY and CDR2 is SYGVKD. With 0 bases clipped from V and 7 bases from J, the junction kept 6 bases outside the gene matches. Here the CDR3 reads CAISESGAGGLNEQFF. The CDR3 DNA reads TGTGCCATCAGTGAGTCAGGAGCGGGAGGGTTGAATGAGCAGTTCTTC.

This clone appeared a single time. This rearrangement joins TRBV28 to TRBJ1-1; TRBD1 might be the D (5 bases). Between the trimmed V and J ends, which lost 3 bases and 0 bases, there was a span of 11 bases. Germline-derived CDR1 and CDR2 are MDHEN and SYDVKM. The CDR3 totals 15 residues. The CDR3 protein is CASSFRGSLNTEAFF. The CDR3 nucleotides read TGTGCCAGCAGTTTTCGGGGGTCTCTGAACACTGAAGCTTTCTTT.

The J gene is TRBJ2-7, the V gene TRBV3-1 (or the pseudogene TRBV3-2); D ambiguous. The CDR3 is 13 amino acids. Deletions cut 8 bases from V and 1 base from J, with 12 bases between. Per the germline V gene, CDR1 is LGHDT and CDR2 is YNNKEL (reference sequence). As DNA, the CDR3 is TGTGCCAGCGGGCTTGGCCGTTCCTACGAGCAGTACTTC. It codes for CASGLGRSYEQYF.

This clone occurred a few times. The chain links TRBV12-3 or TRBV12-4 to TRBJ1-1; no clear D gene. V was clipped by 7 bases and J by 1 base, with 10 bases between them. This CDR3 is 13 amino acids long. The DNA for the CDR3 is TGTGCCAGCATCCCCACTGGGAACACTGAAGCTTTCTTT. As protein: CASIPTGNTEAFF.

This chain joins TRBV7-2 and TRBJ1-3; tentative D call: TRBD1 (6 bases). The V and J ends lost 5 bases and 0 bases respectively, with 14 bases between them. The CDR3 sequence is 16 residues long. The germline V gene has CDR1 SGHTA and CDR2 FQGNSA. As DNA, the CDR3 is TGTGCCAGCAGCGAGTCGCAGGGGTACTCTGGAAACACCATATATTTT. Residues: CASSESQGYSGNTIYF.

The chain employs TRBV24-1 and TRBJ2-2; 10 bases are a match to TRBD1. CDR3 length: 15 amino acids. Germline V gene data show CDR1 as KGHDR and CDR2 as SFDVKD. Germline trimming cut 9 bases from V and 6 bases from J; bases unmatched to any gene: 9. The CDR3 reads CATGVGTGEAGELFF. CDR3 DNA: TGTGCCACCGGGGTGGGGACAGGGGAGGCCGGGGAGCTGTTTTTT.

The V and J genes are TRBV5-1 and TRBJ2-7, with TRBD1 as a possible D gene (6 bases). The CDR3 has 14 residues. Germline V gene lookup returns CDR1 SGHRS and CDR2 YFSETQ. V was pared by 4 bases and J by 0 bases, with 11 bases between. The DNA of the CDR3 is TGCGCCAGCAGCACGACAGGAAACTCCTACGAGCAGTACTTC. It encodes CASSTTGNSYEQYF. The full variable domain, completed using reference TRBV5-1 and TRBJ2-7, is KAGVTQTPRYLIKTRGQQVTLSCSPISGHRSVSWYQQTPGQGLQFLFEYFSETQRNKGNFPGRFSGRQFSNSRSEMNVSTLELGDSALYLCASSTTGNSYEQYFGPGTRLTVT.

The chain uses TRBV19 and TRBJ2-7, with D perhaps TRBD1 (6 bases). CDR1 LNHDA and CDR2 SQIVND come from the germline V gene (reference sequence). The CDR3 length is 16 residues. With 6 bases removed from V and 4 bases from J, the gap between germline ends came to 22 bases. CDR3 nucleotides: TGTGCCAGTAGCCCCCGAGGGGGTCCAAGATATTACGAGCAGTACTTC. Protein sequence: CASSPRGGPRYYEQYF.

The chain uses TRBV3-1 (or the pseudogene TRBV3-2) and TRBJ2-7, with 9 bases fitting TRBD2. The trim removed 1 base at V and 3 bases at J, leaving 4 bases unmatched. There are 15 residues in the CDR3. Per the germline V gene, CDR1 is LGHDT and CDR2 is YNNKEL (reference sequence). This CDR3 is CASSQASSGIYEQYF. In nucleotides, the CDR3 is TGTGCCAGCAGCCAAGCGTCTAGCGGGATCTACGAGCAGTACTTC.

CDR3 amino acids: CASDGHLNTEAFF. As DNA, the CDR3 is TGTGCCAGCGATGGACACCTGAACACTGAAGCTTTCTTT. The rearrangement links TRBV2 to TRBJ1-1; D might be TRBD1 (5 bases). V lost 8 bases and J lost 0, with 10 bases in between. This CDR3 contains 13 residues. CDR1 and CDR2 (germline): SNHLY, FYNNEI.

The CDR3 region is CASSLFSGNTEAFF. The CDR3 nucleotides read TGTGCCAGCAGCCTATTTTCCGGGAACACTGAAGCTTTCTTT. The V gene is TRBV7-9, the J gene TRBJ1-1; D gene unclear. The CDR3 sequence is 14 residues long. V was shortened by 5 bases and J by 1 base, with 11 bases between the two germline ends. Looked up from germline, CDR1 is SEHNR and CDR2 is FQNEAQ (reference sequence).

The chain uses TRBV24-1 and TRBJ1-5; weak D call: TRBD1 (6 bases). The CDR3 covers 17 residues. Looked up from germline, CDR1 is KGHDR and CDR2 is SFDVKD. Deletions cut 3 bases from V and 7 bases from J, with 21 bases between. The CDR3 sequence: CATSDQSGTGWEQPQHF. CDR3 sequence (DNA): TGTGCCACCAGTGATCAATCCGGAACAGGGTGGGAGCAGCCCCAGCATTTT.

This clone was counted once. The chain has TRBV19 and TRBJ1-1; no clear D. Trimming left V 4 bases short and J 9 bases short, with 18 bases between. The CDR3 runs to 14 residues. Germline CDR1 reads LNHDA; CDR2 reads SQIVND (reference sequence). The CDR3: CASSSTRDLQKAFF. The CDR3 DNA sequence: TGTGCCAGTAGTAGTACCCGGGATCTTCAAAAAGCTTTCTTT.

The CDR3 DNA follows: TGTGCCATCAGTTTACCGGGACAGGGGGATGTCGGGGAGCTGTTTTTT. It specifies CAISLPGQGDVGELFF. The rearrangement uses TRBV10-3 and TRBJ2-2, with TRBD1 matching 11 bases. The CDR3 length is 16 residues. V was pared by 5 bases and J by 7 bases, with 9 bases of the junction left unmatched. CDR1 is ENHRY and CDR2 is SYGVKD in the germline V gene.

V and J are TRBV6-1 and TRBJ2-7, with 7 positions matching TRBD1. V trimming: 0 bases; J trimming: 2 bases; junction bases outside the gene matches: 4. Per the germline V gene, CDR1 is MNHNS and CDR2 is SASEGT. This CDR3 comprises 15 residues. In DNA form, the CDR3 reads TGTGCCAGCAGTGAAGCCGGGACAGCGACCTACGAGCAGTACTTC. Amino acids: CASSEAGTATYEQYF.

The V call is TRBV5-1, the J call TRBJ1-4, with 7 bases matching TRBD1. Germline lookup yields CDR1 SGHRS and CDR2 YFSETQ. Germline trimming cut 0 bases from V and 5 bases from J; bases unmatched to any gene: 4. The CDR3 sequence is 15 residues long. The CDR3 spells CASSLGGTVNEKLFF. For the CDR3, the DNA is TGCGCCAGCAGCTTGGGAGGGACAGTAAATGAAAAACTGTTTTTT.

The chain employs TRBV28 and TRBJ1-5; the D gene is possibly TRBD1 (5 bases). Germline loops: CDR1 MDHEN, CDR2 SYDVKM. V was cut by 8 bases and J by 1 base, with 9 bases left in between. The CDR3 has 13 residues. The CDR3 DNA follows: TGTGCCAGCTACGACAGCAGCAATCAGCCCCAGCATTTT. As protein: CASYDSSNQPQHF.

The chain has TRBV18 and TRBJ1-2; D unclear. The germline V gene encodes CDR1 KGHSH and CDR2 LQKENI. Trimming cost V 0 bases and J 3 bases, with 14 bases left between them. CDR3 size: 16 residues. The CDR3 sequence: CASSPPTKPPDYGYTF. For the CDR3, the DNA is TGTGCCAGCTCACCACCGACAAAACCACCGGACTATGGCTACACCTTC.

V and J are TRBV27 and TRBJ1-2, with D maybe TRBD1 (5 bases). The CDR3 contains 17 residues. V lost 6 bases and J lost 4, with 24 bases in between. The germline V gene encodes CDR1 MNHEY and CDR2 SMNVEV (reference sequence). The CDR3 loop reads CASSPTPGRASTYGYTF. CDR3 nucleotides: TGTGCCAGCAGCCCTACTCCGGGACGAGCTTCCACCTATGGCTACACCTTC.

This clone has a single count. This specimen includes other DNA sequences encoding the same CDR3. The rearrangement joins TRBV16 to TRBJ1-1, with a possible D match to TRBD1 (5 bases). Germline values: CDR1 KGHSY, CDR2 FQNENV. The germline V and J ends were trimmed by 0 bases and 1 base, with 9 bases remaining between them. The CDR3 has 15 residues. CDR3 protein: CASSQSGQGNTEAFF. CDR3 DNA: TGTGCCAGCAGCCAATCGGGGCAGGGGAACACTGAAGCTTTCTTT.

The V call is TRBV6-5, the J call TRBJ1-5, with a weak D call TRBD1 (6 bases). The CDR3 sequence is 13 residues long. Germline CDR1 reads MNHEY; CDR2 reads SVGAGI. V was clipped by 5 bases and J by 4 bases, with 9 bases between them. The CDR3 spells CASSPQGNQPQHF. In nucleotides, the CDR3 is TGTGCCAGCAGTCCACAGGGAAATCAGCCCCAGCATTTT.

The J gene is TRBJ1-5, the V gene TRBV2; TRBD1 matches 7 bases. Germline V gene data show CDR1 as SNHLY and CDR2 as FYNNEI. This CDR3 has 15 residues. The V gene end was trimmed by 6 bases and the J gene end by 1 base; junction bases not matched to a gene: 6. This chain's CDR3 is CASRKQGRSNQPQHF. DNA for the CDR3: TGTGCCAGCAGGAAACAGGGGAGGAGCAATCAGCCCCAGCATTTT.

The genes are TRBV19 and TRBJ2-3; 7 nucleotides line up with TRBD1. Germline V gene data show CDR1 as LNHDA and CDR2 as SQIVND (reference sequence). The V and J ends lost 5 bases and 1 base, in that order; junction bases with no gene match: 3. The CDR3 has 14 amino acids. CDR3 DNA sequence: TGTGCCAGTAGTCGGGACAGCCGCACAGATACGCAGTATTTT. This gives the protein CASSRDSRTDTQYF.